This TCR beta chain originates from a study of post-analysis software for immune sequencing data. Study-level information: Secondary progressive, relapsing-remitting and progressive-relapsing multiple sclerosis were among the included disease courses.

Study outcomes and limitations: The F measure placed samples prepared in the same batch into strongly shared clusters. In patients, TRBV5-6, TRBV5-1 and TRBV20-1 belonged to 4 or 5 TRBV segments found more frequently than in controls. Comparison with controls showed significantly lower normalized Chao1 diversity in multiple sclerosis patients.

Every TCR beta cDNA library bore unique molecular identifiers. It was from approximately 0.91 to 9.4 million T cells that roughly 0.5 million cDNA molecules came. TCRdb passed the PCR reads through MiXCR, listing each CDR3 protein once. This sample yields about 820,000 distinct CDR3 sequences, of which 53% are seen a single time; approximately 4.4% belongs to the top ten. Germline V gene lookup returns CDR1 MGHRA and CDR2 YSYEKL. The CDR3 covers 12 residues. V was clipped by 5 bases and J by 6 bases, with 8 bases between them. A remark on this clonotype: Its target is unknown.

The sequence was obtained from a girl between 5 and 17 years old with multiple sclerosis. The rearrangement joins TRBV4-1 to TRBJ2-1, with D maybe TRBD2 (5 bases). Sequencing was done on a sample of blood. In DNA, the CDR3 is TGCGCCAGCAGCGCGCGGGTCAATGAGCAGTTCTTC. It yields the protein CASSARVNEQFF.